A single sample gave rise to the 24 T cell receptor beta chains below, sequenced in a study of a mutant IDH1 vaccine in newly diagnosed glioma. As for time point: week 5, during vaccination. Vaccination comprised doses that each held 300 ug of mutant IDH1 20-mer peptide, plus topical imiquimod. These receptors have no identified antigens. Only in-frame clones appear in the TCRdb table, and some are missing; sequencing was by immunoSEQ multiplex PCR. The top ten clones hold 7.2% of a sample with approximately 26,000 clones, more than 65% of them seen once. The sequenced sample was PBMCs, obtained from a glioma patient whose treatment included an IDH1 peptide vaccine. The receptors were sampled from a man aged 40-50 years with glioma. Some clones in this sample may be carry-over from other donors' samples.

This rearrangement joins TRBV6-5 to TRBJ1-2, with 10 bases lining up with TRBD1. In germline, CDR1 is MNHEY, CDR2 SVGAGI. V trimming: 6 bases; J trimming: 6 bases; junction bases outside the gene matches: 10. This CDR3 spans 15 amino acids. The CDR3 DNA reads TGTGCCAGCAGCCCGACAGGGGGCGCGATCCATGGCTACACCTTC. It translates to CASSPTGGAIHGYTF.

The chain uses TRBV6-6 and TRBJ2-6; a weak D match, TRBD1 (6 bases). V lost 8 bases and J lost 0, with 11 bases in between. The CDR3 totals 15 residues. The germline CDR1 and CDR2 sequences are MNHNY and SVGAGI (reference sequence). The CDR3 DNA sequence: TGTGCCAGCTACAGGGTGGTCTCTGGGGCCAACGTCCTGACTTTC. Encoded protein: CASYRVVSGANVLTF.

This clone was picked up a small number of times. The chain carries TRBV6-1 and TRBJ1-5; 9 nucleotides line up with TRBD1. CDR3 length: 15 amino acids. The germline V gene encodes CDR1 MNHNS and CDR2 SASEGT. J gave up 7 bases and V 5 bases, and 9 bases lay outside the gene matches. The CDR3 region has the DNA TGTGCCAGCAGTACAGTAACAGGGGGCGGCCAGCCCCAGCATTTT. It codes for CASSTVTGGGQPQHF.

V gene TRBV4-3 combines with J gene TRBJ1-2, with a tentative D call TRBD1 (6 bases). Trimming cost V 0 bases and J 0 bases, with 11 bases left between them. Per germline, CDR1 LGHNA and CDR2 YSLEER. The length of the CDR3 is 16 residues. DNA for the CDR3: TGCGCCAGCAGCCAAGACCGGACAGTCTCTAACTATGGCTACACCTTC. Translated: CASSQDRTVSNYGYTF.

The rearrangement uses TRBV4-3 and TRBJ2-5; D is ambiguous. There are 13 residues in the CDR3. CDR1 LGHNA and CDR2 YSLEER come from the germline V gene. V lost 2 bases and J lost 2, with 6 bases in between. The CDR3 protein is CASSQRTQETQYF. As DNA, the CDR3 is TGCGCCAGCAGCCAACGAACACAAGAGACCCAGTACTTC.

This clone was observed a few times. The CDR3 DNA reads TGTGCCAGTACTACAACCGGGACGTATTCACCCCTCCACTTT. Translated, it gives CASTTTGTYSPLHF. The J gene is TRBJ1-6, the V gene TRBV19; perhaps TRBD1 as D (5 bases). The ends were cut back, 7 bases at V and 8 bases at J, with 15 bases in the middle. This CDR3 is built from 14 residues. The germline CDR1 and CDR2 sequences are LNHDA and SQIVND (reference sequence).

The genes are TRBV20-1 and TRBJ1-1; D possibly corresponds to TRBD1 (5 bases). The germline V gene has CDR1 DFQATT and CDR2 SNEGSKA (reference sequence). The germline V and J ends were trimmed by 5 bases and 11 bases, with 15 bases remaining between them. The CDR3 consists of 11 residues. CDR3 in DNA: TGCAGTGCTTCAAGCGGCCGGGGGGCTTTCTTT. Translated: CSASSGRGAFF.

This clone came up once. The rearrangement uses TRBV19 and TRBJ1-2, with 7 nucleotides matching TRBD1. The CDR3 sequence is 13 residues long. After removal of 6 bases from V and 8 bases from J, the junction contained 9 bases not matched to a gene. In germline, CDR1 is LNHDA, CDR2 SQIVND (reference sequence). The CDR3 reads CASRARQGRGYTF. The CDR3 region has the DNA TGTGCCAGTAGGGCTAGACAGGGACGGGGCTACACCTTC.

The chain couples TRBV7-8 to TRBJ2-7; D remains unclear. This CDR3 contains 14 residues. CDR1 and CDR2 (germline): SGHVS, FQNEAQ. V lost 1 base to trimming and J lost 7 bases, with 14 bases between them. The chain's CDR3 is CASSLGGPTSEQYF. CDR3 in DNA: TGTGCCAGCAGCTTAGGCGGCCCGACCTCAGAGCAGTACTTC.

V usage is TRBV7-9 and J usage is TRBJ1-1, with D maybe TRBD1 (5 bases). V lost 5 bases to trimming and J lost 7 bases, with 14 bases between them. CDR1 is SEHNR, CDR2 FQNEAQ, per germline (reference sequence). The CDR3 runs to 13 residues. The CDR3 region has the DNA TGTGCCAGCAGCCCGGGGGGGAGCAGTGAAGCTTTCTTT. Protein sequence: CASSPGGSSEAFF.

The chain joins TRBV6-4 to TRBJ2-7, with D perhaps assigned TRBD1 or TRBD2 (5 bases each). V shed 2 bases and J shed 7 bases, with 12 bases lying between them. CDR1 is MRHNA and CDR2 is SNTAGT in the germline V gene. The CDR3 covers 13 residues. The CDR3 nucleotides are TGTGCCAGCAGTGACCGGGAAGGGGAAGAGCAGTACTTC. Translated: CASSDREGEEQYF.

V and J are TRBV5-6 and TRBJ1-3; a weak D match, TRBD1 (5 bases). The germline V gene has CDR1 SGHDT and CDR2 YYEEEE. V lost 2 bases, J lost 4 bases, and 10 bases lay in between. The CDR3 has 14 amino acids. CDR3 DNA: TGTGCCAGCAGCTTACGGGGCGCCGGAAACACCATATATTTT. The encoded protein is CASSLRGAGNTIYF.

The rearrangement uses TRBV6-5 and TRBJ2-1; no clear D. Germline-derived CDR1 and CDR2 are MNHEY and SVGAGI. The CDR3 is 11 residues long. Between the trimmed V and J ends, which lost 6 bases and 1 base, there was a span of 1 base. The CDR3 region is CASRSYNEQFF. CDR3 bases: TGTGCCAGCAGGTCCTACAATGAGCAGTTCTTC.

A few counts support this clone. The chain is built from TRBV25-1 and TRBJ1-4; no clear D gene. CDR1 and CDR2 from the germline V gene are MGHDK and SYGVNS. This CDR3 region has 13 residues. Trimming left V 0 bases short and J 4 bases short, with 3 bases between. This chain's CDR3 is CASSEYSNEKLFF. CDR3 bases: TGTGCCAGCAGTGAATATAGTAATGAAAAACTGTTTTTT.

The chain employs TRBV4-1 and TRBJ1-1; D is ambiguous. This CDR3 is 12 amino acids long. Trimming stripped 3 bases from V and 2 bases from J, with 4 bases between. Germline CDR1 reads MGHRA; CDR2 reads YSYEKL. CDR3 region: CASSQRNTEAFF. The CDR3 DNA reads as TGCGCCAGCAGCCAGCGAAACACTGAAGCTTTCTTT.

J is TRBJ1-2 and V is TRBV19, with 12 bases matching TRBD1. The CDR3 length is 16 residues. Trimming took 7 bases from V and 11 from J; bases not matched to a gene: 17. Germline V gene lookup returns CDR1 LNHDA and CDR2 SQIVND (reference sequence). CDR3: CASTDQQRGTGGPYTF. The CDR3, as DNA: TGTGCCAGTACCGACCAACAGCGGGGGACAGGGGGCCCGTACACCTTC.

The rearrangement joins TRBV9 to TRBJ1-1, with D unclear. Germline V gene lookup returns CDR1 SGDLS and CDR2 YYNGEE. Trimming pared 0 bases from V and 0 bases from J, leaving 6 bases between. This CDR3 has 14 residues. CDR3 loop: CASSVGGMNTEAFF. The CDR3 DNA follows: TGTGCCAGCAGCGTAGGGGGTATGAACACTGAAGCTTTCTTT.

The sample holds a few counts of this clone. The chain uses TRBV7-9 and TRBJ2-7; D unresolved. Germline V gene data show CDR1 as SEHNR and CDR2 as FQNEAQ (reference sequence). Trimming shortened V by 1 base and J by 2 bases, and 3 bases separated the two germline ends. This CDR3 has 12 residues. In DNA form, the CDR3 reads TGTGCCAGCAGCTTAGGGGCCTACGAGCAGTACTTC. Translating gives CASSLGAYEQYF.

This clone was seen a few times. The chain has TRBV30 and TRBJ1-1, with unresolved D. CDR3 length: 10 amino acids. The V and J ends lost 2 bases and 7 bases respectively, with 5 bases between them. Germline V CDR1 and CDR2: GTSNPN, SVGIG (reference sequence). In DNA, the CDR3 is TGTGCCTGGAGTAGAAATGAAGCTTTCTTT. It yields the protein CAWSRNEAFF.

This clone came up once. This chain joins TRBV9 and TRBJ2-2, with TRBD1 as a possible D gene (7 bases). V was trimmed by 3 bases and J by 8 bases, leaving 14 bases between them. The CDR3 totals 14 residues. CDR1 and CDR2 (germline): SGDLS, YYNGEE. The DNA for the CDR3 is TGTGCCAGCAGCGCGGAGGGGGCTTCGGGGGAGCTGTTTTTT. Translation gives CASSAEGASGELFF.

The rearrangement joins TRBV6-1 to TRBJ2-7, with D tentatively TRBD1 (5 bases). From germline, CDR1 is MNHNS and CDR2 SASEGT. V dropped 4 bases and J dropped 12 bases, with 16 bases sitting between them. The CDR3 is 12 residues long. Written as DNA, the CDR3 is TGTGCCAGCAGTGTTTCAGGGAAGCGCCGGTACTTC. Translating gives CASSVSGKRRYF.

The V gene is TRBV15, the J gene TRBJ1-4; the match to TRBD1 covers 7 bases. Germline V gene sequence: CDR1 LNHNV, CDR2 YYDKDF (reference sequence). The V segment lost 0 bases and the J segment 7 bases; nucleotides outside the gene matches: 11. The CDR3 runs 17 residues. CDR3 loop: CATSRDRGPGAGEKLFF. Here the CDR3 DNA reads TGTGCCACCAGCAGAGATAGGGGGCCGGGGGCAGGTGAAAAACTGTTTTTT.

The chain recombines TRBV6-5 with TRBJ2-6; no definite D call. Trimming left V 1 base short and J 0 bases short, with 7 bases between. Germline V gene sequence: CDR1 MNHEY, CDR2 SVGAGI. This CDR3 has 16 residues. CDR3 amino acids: CASSYFPSSGANVLTF. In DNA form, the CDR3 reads TGTGCCAGCAGTTACTTCCCGAGCTCTGGGGCCAACGTCCTGACTTTC.

CDR3 sequence (DNA): TGTGCCAGCAGTCCGACAGGGCTAATGAACACTGAAGCTTTCTTT. Encoded protein: CASSPTGLMNTEAFF. This rearrangement joins TRBV6-5 to TRBJ1-1; 7 bases align to TRBD1. The CDR3 runs 15 residues. The trim removed 5 bases at V and 0 bases at J, leaving 6 bases unmatched. The germline CDR1 and CDR2 sequences are MNHEY and SVGAGI.